The present T cell receptor (beta chain) was sequenced within a study of blood T cell repertoires in COVID-19. Turning to the study itself: Italy, Spain and the United States were the sources of the convalescent and acute COVID-19 samples. Sample material is recorded as cDNA or gDNA derived from T cells, B-cell-depleted T cells, or PBMCs.

In the original processing: Reference gene primer amplification gave estimated nucleated cell counts. TCRdb's table, derived via immunoSEQ multiplex PCR, lists solely in-frame clones and lacks some. Clonal size and the V and J genes are those of that table, whereas D and trimming came from the DNA. The sample gives tens of thousands of clones, 89% of which show up once; over 1.2% is in the top ten. The CDR3 consists of 15 residues. V shed 7 bases and J shed 1 base, with 14 bases lying between them. Germline values: CDR1 MNHEY, CDR2 SVGAGI. J is TRBJ1-5 and V is TRBV6-5; no firm D call. This clonotype was obtained from a man aged 60-69 years with acute or convalescent COVID-19. Sequences were obtained from peripheral blood. As DNA, the CDR3 is TGTGCCAGCAAACCCGCATTCGCGAGCAATCAGCCCCAGCATTTT. Amino acid sequence: CASKPAFASNQPQHF.